What follows are 18 T cell receptor beta chains derived from one specimen sequenced in a study of blood T cell repertoires in COVID-19. The repertoire was sequenced with immunoSEQ multiplex PCR; TCRdb's copy has only in-frame clones and lacks some. The repertoire holds 200,000 to 250,000 clones, with approximately 87% as singletons. Sequenced sample: peripheral blood. The receptors come from a woman aged 45-65 years with acute or convalescent COVID-19.

The chain is built from TRBV13 and TRBJ2-7, with 7 bases aligning to TRBD1. After removal of 3 bases from V and 5 bases from J, the junction contained 7 bases not matched to a gene. From germline, CDR1 is PRHDT and CDR2 FYEKMQ (reference sequence). The CDR3 length is 14 residues. The CDR3 DNA reads as TGTGCCAGCAGCTTCCGACAGGGAAGTGACGAGCAGTACTTC. This encodes CASSFRQGSDEQYF.

This clone showed up just once. V gene TRBV5-1 combines with J gene TRBJ1-2, with 8 nucleotides matching TRBD1. Germline CDR1 and CDR2: SGHRS and YFSETQ. CDR3 length: 17 amino acids. J was trimmed by 6 bases and V by 4 bases; bases with no gene match: 17. The CDR3 reads CASSRDRPERAVDGYTF. CDR3 nucleotides: TGCGCCAGCAGCCGGGACAGGCCTGAAAGGGCCGTAGATGGCTACACCTTC.

V and J are TRBV21-1 and TRBJ2-1; TRBD1, the table's D call, lacks a check against the DNA. TRBV21-1 is a listed pseudogene. CDR3 size: 13 residues. CDR3 amino acids: CASISAGWDEQFF. The DNA of the CDR3 is TGTGCCAGCATCTCGGCAGGGTGGGATGAGCAGTTCTTC.

This rearrangement joins TRBV7-9 to TRBJ1-4; D might be TRBD1 (5 bases). This CDR3 contains 19 residues. In germline, CDR1 is SEHNR, CDR2 FQNEAQ (reference sequence). The V end lost 4 bases, the J end lost 8 bases, and 29 bases lay between the germline ends. CDR3 sequence reads: CASSSRWPGIESIQEKLFF. The CDR3 DNA reads as TGTGCCAGCAGCTCCCGTTGGCCAGGGATAGAGAGCATCCAGGAAAAACTGTTTTTT. The full variable domain, with the rest looked up from reference TRBV7-9 and TRBJ1-4, is DTGVSQNPRHKITKRGQNVTFRCDPISEHNRLYWYRQTLGQGPEFLTYFQNEAQLEKSRLLSDRFSAERPKGSFSTLEIQRTEQGDSAMYLCASSSRWPGIESIQEKLFFGSGTQLSVL.

This clone appeared a few times. The genes are TRBV19 and TRBJ2-3, with 8 bases matching TRBD1. This CDR3 has 14 residues. The V gene's germline CDR1 is LNHDA and CDR2 SQIVND (reference sequence). Trimming cost V 5 bases and J 5 bases; bases outside gene matches: 6. This CDR3 is CASSLGQGLDTQYF. The DNA for the CDR3 is TGTGCCAGTAGTCTAGGACAGGGCCTAGATACGCAGTATTTT.

The chain combines TRBV12-3 or TRBV12-4 with TRBJ1-4, with D possibly being TRBD1 (5 bases). The V gene lost 2 bases and the J gene lost 11 bases, with 12 bases spanning the gap. This CDR3 region has 13 residues. The CDR3 here is CASSLTGGGKLFF. The CDR3, as DNA: TGTGCCAGCAGTTTAACAGGCGGTGGGAAACTGTTTTTT.

The chain uses TRBV2 and TRBJ2-2; 10 bases line up with TRBD2. Germline V gene lookup returns CDR1 SNHLY and CDR2 FYNNEI. This CDR3 contains 17 residues. The J segment lost 0 bases and the V segment lost 3 bases, leaving 4 bases of the junction unmatched. CDR3 DNA sequence: TGTGCCAGCAGTGACCTCCTAGCGGGGGCGAACACCGGGGAGCTGTTTTTT. Translating gives CASSDLLAGANTGELFF.

V is TRBV11-2 and J is TRBJ2-7; 9 bases line up with TRBD2. Losses at the gene ends were 5 bases for V and 4 bases for J; bases not matched to a gene: 12. Germline CDR1 reads SGHAT; CDR2 reads FQNNGV. The CDR3 totals 16 residues. DNA for the CDR3: TGTGCCAGCAGCCCAATAGCGGGAGACTCCTATTACGAGCAGTACTTC. Translated: CASSPIAGDSYYEQYF.

J is TRBJ1-1 and V is TRBV7-2, with a weak D call TRBD1 (6 bases). V lost 7 bases to trimming and J lost 5 bases, with 20 bases between them. Germline CDR1 and CDR2: SGHTA and FQGNSA. This CDR3 is 15 amino acids long. The CDR3 bases are TGTGCCAGCATCCCCCCCGGGGGGCAGTATACTGAAGCTTTCTTT. Protein sequence: CASIPPGGQYTEAFF. Complete variable domain (other parts from reference TRBV7-2 and TRBJ1-1): GAGVSQSPSNKVTEKGKDVELRCDPISGHTALYWYRQSLGQGLEFLIYFQGNSAPDKSGLPSDRFSAERTGGSVSTLTIQRTQQEDSAVYLCASIPPGGQYTEAFFGQGTRLTVV.

This clone was counted a single time. V and J are TRBV27 and TRBJ1-1; D ambiguous. The CDR3 runs 16 residues. V was clipped by 6 bases and J by 5 bases, with 22 bases between them. In germline, CDR1 is MNHEY, CDR2 SMNVEV (reference sequence). This CDR3 reads CASRVPGSSWSTEAFF. CDR3 sequence (DNA): TGTGCCAGCAGAGTCCCCGGTTCGTCTTGGAGTACTGAAGCTTTCTTT.

The chain carries TRBV25-1 and TRBJ1-6; D gene ambiguous. Germline V gene data show CDR1 as MGHDK and CDR2 as SYGVNS. The CDR3 length is 18 residues. Trimming removed 3 bases at V and 0 bases at J, with 15 bases between. The CDR3 protein is CASSDSIQRSSYNSPLHF. The DNA of the CDR3 is TGTGCCAGCAGTGATAGCATACAAAGGAGCTCCTATAATTCACCCCTCCACTTT.

The rearrangement joins TRBV6-1 to TRBJ2-5; D is perhaps TRBD1 (7 bases). The CDR3 consists of 16 residues. In germline, CDR1 is MNHNS, CDR2 SASEGT. Deletions cut 4 bases from V and 2 bases from J, with 17 bases between. The chain's CDR3 is CASSGKWRDRQETQYF. CDR3 sequence (DNA): TGTGCCAGCAGTGGGAAATGGCGGGACAGACAAGAGACCCAGTACTTC.

V is TRBV30 and J is TRBJ2-7; 7 bases agree with TRBD1. Unmatched junction bases numbered 15, after V lost 7 bases and J lost 6 bases. Germline CDR1 reads GTSNPN; CDR2 reads SVGIG (reference sequence). The CDR3 contains 14 residues. The CDR3 spells CASTWDSQFAEQYF. DNA for the CDR3: TGTGCCTCAACCTGGGACAGCCAGTTCGCCGAGCAGTACTTC. Using reference TRBV30 and TRBJ2-7 for the parts outside the CDR3, the full variable domain is SQTIHQWPATLVQPVGSPLSLECTVEGTSNPNLYWYRQAAGRGLQLLFYSVGIGQISSEVPQNLSASRPQDRQFILSSKKLLLSDSGFYLCASTWDSQFAEQYFGPGTRLTVT.

The chain couples TRBV10-3 to TRBJ1-3, with D hard to call. Germline-derived CDR1 and CDR2 are ENHRY and SYGVKD. The CDR3 spans 12 residues. V lost 11 bases and J lost 0, with 8 bases in between. This CDR3 is CASGLSGNTIYF. The CDR3 DNA follows: TGTGCCTCCGGACTCTCTGGAAACACCATATATTTT.

The genes are TRBV6-2 or TRBV6-3 and TRBJ1-6; 11 bases align to TRBD1. This CDR3 has 18 residues. Germline V gives CDR1 MNHEY, CDR2 SVGEGT. V shed 6 bases and J 2 bases; nucleotides not matched to a gene: 9. DNA of the CDR3: TGTGCCAGCAGCCCCGGGACAGGGGGACACACCTATAATTCACCCCTCCACTTT. Its protein product is CASSPGTGGHTYNSPLHF.

This rearrangement joins TRBV19 to TRBJ2-2; D uncertain. The CDR3 loop spans 14 amino acids. Germline CDR1 LNHDA, CDR2 SQIVND (reference sequence). The V gene lost 7 bases and the J gene lost 5 bases, with 14 bases spanning the gap. The CDR3 reads CASNQEETTGELFF. The CDR3 nucleotides are TGTGCCAGTAATCAGGAAGAGACAACCGGGGAGCTGTTTTTT.

The chain links TRBV12-5 to TRBJ2-4; D may be TRBD1 (7 bases). Germline loops: CDR1 LGHNT, CDR2 FRNRAP. The length of the CDR3 is 13 residues. With 7 bases removed from V and 7 bases from J, the gap between germline ends came to 14 bases. CDR3 nucleotides: TGTGCTAGTGCCTCGACAGGGAGGAACATTCAGTACTTC. The encoded protein is CASASTGRNIQYF.

The rearrangement links TRBV10-1 to TRBJ2-7, with D uncertain. This CDR3 has 10 residues. CDR1 is WNHNN and CDR2 is SYGVQD in the germline V gene (reference sequence). Trimming cost V 5 bases and J 3 bases, with 2 bases left between them. CDR3 residues: CASSHYEQYF. The CDR3 bases are TGCGCCAGCAGTCACTACGAGCAGTACTTC.